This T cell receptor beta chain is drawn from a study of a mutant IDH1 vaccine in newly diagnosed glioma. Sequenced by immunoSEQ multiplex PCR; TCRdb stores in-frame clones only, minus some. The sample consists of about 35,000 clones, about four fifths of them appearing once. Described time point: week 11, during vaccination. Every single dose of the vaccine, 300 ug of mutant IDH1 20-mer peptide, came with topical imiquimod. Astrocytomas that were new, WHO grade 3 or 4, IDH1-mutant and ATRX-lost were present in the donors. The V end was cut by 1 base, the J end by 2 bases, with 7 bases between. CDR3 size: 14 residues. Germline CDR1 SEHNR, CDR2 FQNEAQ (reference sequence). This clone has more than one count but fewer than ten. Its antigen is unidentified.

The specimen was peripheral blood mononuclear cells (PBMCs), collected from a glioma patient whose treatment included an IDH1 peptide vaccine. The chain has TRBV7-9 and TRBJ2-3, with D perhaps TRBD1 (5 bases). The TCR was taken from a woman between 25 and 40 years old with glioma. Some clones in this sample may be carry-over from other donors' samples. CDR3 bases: TGTGCCAGCAGCTTAGAAGGGGACACAGATACGCAGTATTTT. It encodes CASSLEGDTDTQYF.